The rows below give T cell receptor beta chains drawn from one sample of a study of radiotherapy plus CTLA-4 blockade in lung cancer. TCRdb's table, derived via immunoSEQ multiplex PCR, lists solely in-frame clones and lacks some. The sample lists some 64,000 clones; 70% to 80% were seen once. The sample in question was peripheral blood, obtained from a patient treated with radiotherapy plus ipilimumab. The receptors come from a human donor with non-small cell lung cancer whose response to radiotherapy plus ipilimumab could not be evaluated. Some clones in this sample may be carry-over from other donors' samples. The CDR3 runs from the conserved cysteine through the conserved F or W. D genes are given only for firm matches. Clone size, where shown, is once, few, many, or a class for clones that have expanded.

abundance | d_gene | j_gene | v_gene | CDR3nt | CDR3aa
few | NA | TRBJ1-1 | TRBV6-6 | TGTGCCAGCAGCACCGAGGGGAACACTGAAGCTTTCTTT | CASSTEGNTEAFF
few | TRBD1 | TRBJ2-1 | TRBV11-2 | TGTGCCAGCAGCTCCGACAGGGAAGGCTACAATGAGCAGTTCTTC | CASSSDREGYNEQFF
once | NA | TRBJ1-4 | TRBV29-1 | TGCAGCGCCCCCTTATGGGCAGGCTCAACTAATGAAAAACTGTTTTTT | CSAPLWAGSTNEKLFF
few | TRBD1 | TRBJ1-1 | TRBV7-9 | TGTGCCAGCAGCCTCGCCGGGACAGGCAACACTGAAGCTTTCTTT | CASSLAGTGNTEAFF
NA | TRBD2 | TRBJ2-1 | TRBV7-6 | TGTGCCAGCAGCGACACTAGCGGGGGTTATTACAATGAGCAGTTCTTC | CASSDTSGGYYNEQFF
NA | TRBD1 | TRBJ1-1 | TRBV19 | TGTGCCAGTAGTAGACAGGGGGCAGGCACTGAAGCTTTCTTT | CASSRQGAGTEAFF
NA | TRBD2 | TRBJ2-1 | TRBV7-9 | TGTGCCAGCAGTCCTAGATGGGGGGGAGGGCTAGGGGATGAGCAGTTCTTC | CASSPRWGGGLGDEQFF
NA | NA | TRBJ2-7 | TRBV5-1 | TGCGCCAGTCGCGGGTCCGCCTACGAGCAGTACTTC | CASRGSAYEQYF
NA | NA | TRBJ1-2 | TRBV4-3 | TGCGCCAGCAGCCAAGATGGACAGAGTGGCTATGGCTACACCTTC | CASSQDGQSGYGYTF
NA | TRBD1 | TRBJ2-7 | TRBV9 | TGTGCCAGCAGCGTAGGTGGGACAGCACCCTACGAGCAGTACTTC | CASSVGGTAPYEQYF
NA | NA | TRBJ1-2 | TRBV15 | TGTGCCACCAGCAGAACAGGTCGAGATGGCTACACCTTC | CATSRTGRDGYTF
NA | TRBD2 | TRBJ2-1 | TRBV9 | TGTGCCAGCAGCGTACAACTAGCGGGTTCCTACAATGAGCAGTTCTTC | CASSVQLAGSYNEQFF
NA | NA | TRBJ2-2 | TRBV19 | TGTGCCAGTAGTAGGCAGGGGAACACCGGGGAGCTGTTTTTT | CASSRQGNTGELFF